This T cell receptor (beta chain) was found in a study of radiotherapy plus CTLA-4 blockade in lung cancer. About the research overall: Objective responses were documented in roughly 20% of patients, with disease control in roughly 31%. Study-level findings and limits: After treatment with radiotherapy plus ipilimumab, TCR clones that came from the tumor expanded in blood.

On this clone itself: What it recognizes is unknown.

Germline assignment: CDR1 LNHDA and CDR2 SQIVND (reference sequence). The V end was cut by 9 bases, the J end by 8 bases, with 14 bases between. The CDR3 loop spans 13 amino acids. The method was immunoSEQ multiplex PCR; TCRdb's version includes in-frame clones alone and lacks a portion of them. The sample contains tens of thousands of clones, roughly 80% of which appear only once. This clonotype originated in a human donor with non-small cell lung cancer who had stable disease on radiotherapy plus ipilimumab. Specimen: peripheral blood, collected from a patient treated with radiotherapy plus ipilimumab. This chain links TRBV19 with TRBJ1-6; a possible D gene is TRBD1 (6 bases). This chain's CDR3 is CASQQGWDSPLHF. The CDR3 DNA follows: TGTGCCAGCCAACAGGGTTGGGATTCACCCCTCCACTTT. Filled out from reference TRBV19 and TRBJ1-6, the complete variable domain reads DGGITQSPKYLFRKEGQNVTLSCEQNLNHDAMYWYRQDPGQGLRLIYYSQIVNDFQKGDIAEGYSVSREKKESFPLTVTSAQKNPTAFYLCASQQGWDSPLHFGNGTRLTVT.